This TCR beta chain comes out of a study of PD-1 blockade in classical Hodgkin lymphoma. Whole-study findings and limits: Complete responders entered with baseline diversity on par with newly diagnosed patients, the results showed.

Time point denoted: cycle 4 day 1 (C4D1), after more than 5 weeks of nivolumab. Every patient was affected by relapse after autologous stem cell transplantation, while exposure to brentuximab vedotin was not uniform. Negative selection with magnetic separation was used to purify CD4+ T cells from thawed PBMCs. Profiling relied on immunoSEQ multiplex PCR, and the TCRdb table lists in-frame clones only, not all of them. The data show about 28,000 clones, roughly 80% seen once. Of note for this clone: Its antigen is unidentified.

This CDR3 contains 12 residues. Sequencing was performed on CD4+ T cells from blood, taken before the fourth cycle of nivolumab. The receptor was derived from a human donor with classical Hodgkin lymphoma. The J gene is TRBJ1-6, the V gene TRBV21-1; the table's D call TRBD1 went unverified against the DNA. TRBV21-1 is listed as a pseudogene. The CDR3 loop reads CASSGRGSPLHF. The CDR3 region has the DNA TGTGCCAGCAGCGGAAGGGGCTCACCCCTCCACTTT.